One and the same sample provided the 5 T cell receptor beta chains below, sequenced in a study of glioma-infiltrating T cells after dendritic cell vaccination. Only in-frame clones appear in the TCRdb table, and some are missing; sequencing was by immunoSEQ multiplex PCR. The repertoire includes roughly 60,000 clones, about nine tenths of them detected once, and 11% sits in the top ten. Time point specified: after dendritic cell vaccination, including at tumor progression/relapse. The sequencing here drew on blood, taken after dendritic cell vaccination. Receptors were obtained from a human donor with glioblastoma.

The rearrangement links TRBV5-1 to TRBJ2-1, with TRBD1 identical over 9 bases. The V segment lost 1 base and the J segment 8 bases; nucleotides outside the gene matches: 4. Germline V gene sequence: CDR1 SGHRS, CDR2 YFSETQ. CDR3 length: 14 residues. Here the CDR3 reads CASSLWTGADEQFF. CDR3 nucleotides: TGCGCCAGCAGCTTGTGGACAGGGGCTGATGAGCAGTTCTTC. The entire variable domain, with the rest obtained from reference TRBV5-1 and TRBJ2-1, is as follows: KAGVTQTPRYLIKTRGQQVTLSCSPISGHRSVSWYQQTPGQGLQFLFEYFSETQRNKGNFPGRFSGRQFSNSRSEMNVSTLELGDSALYLCASSLWTGADEQFFGPGTRLTVL.

This chain connects TRBV30 to TRBJ2-7; a possible D gene is TRBD2 (8 bases). V lost 1 base and J 4 bases, leaving 14 bases between the germline ends. This CDR3 region has 14 residues. Germline V CDR1 and CDR2: GTSNPN, SVGIG (reference sequence). The CDR3 DNA reads as TGTGCCTGGAGTGGGGACAGCGGGAGTTACGAGCAGTACTTC. Translating it yields CAWSGDSGSYEQYF.

The gene calls are TRBV19 and TRBJ2-7; 11 nucleotides line up with TRBD1. V shed 6 bases, J shed 0 bases, and the junction held 4 bases outside the gene matches. Germline CDR1 reads LNHDA; CDR2 reads SQIVND (reference sequence). CDR3 length: 15 residues. This CDR3 reads CASSPGQGVSYEQYF. The CDR3 DNA reads TGTGCCAGTAGCCCGGGACAGGGGGTCTCCTACGAGCAGTACTTC.

The J gene is TRBJ2-7, the V gene TRBV6-4, with D possibly matching TRBD2 (5 bases). This CDR3 is 12 amino acids long. Per germline, CDR1 MRHNA and CDR2 SNTAGT. V was cut by 5 bases and J by 4 bases, with 9 bases left in between. The DNA of the CDR3 is TGTGCCAGCAGTTGCAGGAGGTACGAGCAGTACTTC. This codes for CASSCRRYEQYF.

The rearrangement joins TRBV9 to TRBJ2-3; 10 nucleotides agree with TRBD1. V trimming: 2 bases; J trimming: 0 bases; junction bases outside the gene matches: 15. CDR3 size: 20 residues. Germline CDR1 and CDR2: SGDLS and YYNGEE. CDR3 sequence (DNA): TGTGCCAGCAGCGTCGACAGGGGGCCGAGCGGGAAGACTAGCACAGATACGCAGTATTTT. It specifies CASSVDRGPSGKTSTDTQYF.